This TCR beta chain was profiled in a study of Graves' ophthalmopathy and Graves' hyperthyroidism (dated by TCRdb to the late 2010s). A note on the overall study: Peripheral blood was collected before any treatment was given, at the time of initial diagnosis. The study used TCR beta repertoire signatures to distinguish Graves' ophthalmopathy from Graves' hyperthyroidism and to predict progression to ophthalmopathy. In total, 135 blood samples were TCR-sequenced: around 42 ophthalmopathy, some 75 hyperthyroidism and about 17 hyperthyroidism-to-ophthalmopathy patients. To explore V-J signatures that separate ophthalmopathy from hyperthyroidism, a discovery set of about a hundred patients was enrolled, consisting of 43 with ophthalmopathy and roughly 60 with stable hyperthyroidism. An independent validation cohort comprised 18 hyperthyroidism patients and some 16 patients who later progressed from hyperthyroidism to ophthalmopathy. T-cell repertoires of thyroid tissue and blood were compared in five or six hyperthyroidism patients. After sampling, hyperthyroidism patients received methimazole starting at 30 mg daily, and ophthalmopathy patients received high-dose intravenous methylprednisolone. The investigation overall reported the following: Sample size was not statistically predetermined, and group allocation was not concealed from the investigators. Most of the expanded thyroid clonotypes with a frequency above 0.001 were also detected in blood, and it was suggested that the thyroid immune response may be reflected by blood repertoires. In validation, the model predicted ophthalmopathy progression with about 70% sensitivity and roughly 78% specificity; approximately 12 predicted patients were CT-confirmed with GO in a median of approximately six months. In cross-validation, the 13-signature model distinguished ophthalmopathy from stable hyperthyroidism with approximately 88% sensitivity and 81.08% specificity, and in the test set the corresponding values were approximately 79% and 70%.

For repertoire sequencing, TCR beta CDR3 regions were amplified from RNA transcripts. The first round of RT-PCR was done with HTBI primers and the Qiagen OneStep RT-PCR kit, and was followed by a second round of multiplex PCR, then size selection and purification. Libraries were sequenced on an Illumina HiSeq2000 using paired-end 100 bp reads. The published analysis was carried out like this. SOAPnuke was used to process the reads, throwing out any read that had adapters, had uncalled bases, had a mean Phred below 15, or lacked an exact constant-primer or identifier match. High-quality paired reads were merged with COPE v1.2.5. Each unique nucleotide sequence was defined as a clonotype, and clonotypes were aligned to IMGT TRB V, D and J references with MiTCR v1.1. The analysis was limited to V-J combinations with a frequency above 0.0001, which together covered 99.2% of repertoires. For each V-J combination, a TCR clonal expansion and chaos score was defined as F50 clonal expansion divided by the chaos observed in the TCRdist matrix. Welch's t-statistics and random forest were used to reduce features to over ten V-J combinations, which were fed into a naive Bayes classifier. Thyroid-blood repertoire similarity was quantified with the Morisita-Horn index. TCRdb cleaned the public reads at Q25 with fastp, built clones with MiXCR and kept in-frame beta chains. Rows with one shared CDR3 protein collapse into an entry with the most common genes and DNA. TCRdb assigned the V and J calls; the authors' analysis was not used. The sample data list about 640,000 distinct CDR3 sequences, and roughly 39% of these were observed just once. The top ten clonotypes cover under 3.5% of the sample.

V is reduced by 4 bases and J by 3 bases, leaving a spacing of 10 bases between them. From its cysteine to its phenylalanine, the CDR3 spans 14 amino acids. The DNA shown is the 42-base CDR3, in frame from base 1. The germline V gene yields MGHDK for CDR1 and SYGVNS for CDR2. In its sample, this clonotype was seen many times. Its antigen is still unknown. The record has no base qualities; no much larger clone is one base away. Ophthalmopathy patients had moderately to severely active disease, Clinical Activity Score of at least 3, NOSPECS grade of at least 4, and disease duration under 3 months. Patients with other autoimmune diseases, uncontrolled infections, pregnancy or lactation were excluded. Diagnosis was based on clinical symptoms, serum thyroxine, TRAb, thyroid ultrasound and orbital computed tomography. PBMCs were isolated from 10 ml of fresh peripheral blood by Ficoll-Paque density gradient centrifugation. Total RNA was extracted using Trizol reagent, and RNA quality was checked on an Agilent 2100 Bioanalyzer.

The chain links TRBV25-1 with TRBJ1-5, with no confident D gene call. The sequenced material came from peripheral blood. This TCR was recovered from an adult man with Graves' ophthalmopathy. The CDR3 reads CASSARTYNQPQHF. The sequence in DNA is TGTGCCAGCAGTGCCAGGACTTACAATCAGCCCCAGCATTTT. Here the CDR3 is joined to the reference TRBV25-1 and TRBJ1-5 genes, and the full variable domain is: EADIYQTPRYLVIGTGKKITLECSQTMGHDKMYWYQQDPGMELHLIHYSYGVNSTEKGDLSSESTVSRIRTEHFPLTLESARPSHTSQYLCASSARTYNQPQHFGDGTRLSIL.